The 18 T cell receptor beta chains presented below share a single source sample, sequenced in a study of regulatory T cells in long-lasting Graves disease. Through Arm-PCR of CDR3 regions and iRepertoire HTBI primers, TCR beta libraries were built. One entry per CDR3 protein, called by TCRdb with MiXCR from the multiplex PCR reads. The sample records roughly 510,000 distinct CDR3 sequences, 16% being singletons. Time point in this sample: newly diagnosed GD, antithyroid drugs for less than 3 months. Preparation of the TCR library used RNA extracted from PBMCs. Another study also made use of these data, one on T cells in Graves' hyperthyroidism and ophthalmopathy.

Sequenced here: peripheral blood mononuclear cells (PBMCs), sampled at new diagnosis, from a patient treated with antithyroid drugs. These TCRs come from a man between 18 and 35 years old with Graves disease.

This clonotype turned up a few times. The rearrangement uses TRBV5-6 and TRBJ2-7; 10 positions agree with TRBD2. The CDR3 contains 17 residues. Trimming took 7 bases from V and 4 from J; bases not matched to a gene: 17. Germline CDR1 is SGHDT and CDR2 is YYEEEE. The CDR3 here is CASSPPPGASGSYEQYF. CDR3 nucleotides: TGTGCCAGCTCTCCTCCCCCCGGGGCTAGCGGGAGTTACGAGCAGTACTTC.

This clonotype was seen repeatedly, ten times or more. This chain joins TRBV2 and TRBJ1-6; 9 bases match TRBD1. The CDR3 loop spans 14 amino acids. Germline CDR1 SNHLY, CDR2 FYNNEI. V was pared by 9 bases and J by 5 bases, with 5 bases of the junction left unmatched. CDR3 loop: CASGRDRDNSPLHF. For the CDR3, the DNA is TGTGCCAGTGGCCGGGACAGGGATAATTCACCCCTCCACTTT. Drawing the rest from reference TRBV2 and TRBJ1-6, the complete variable domain is EPEVTQTPSHQVTQMGQEVILRCVPISNHLYFYWYRQILGQKVEFLVSFYNNEISEKSEIFDDQFSVERPDGSNFTLKIRSTKLEDSAMYFCASGRDRDNSPLHFGNGTRLTVT.

The J gene is TRBJ2-7, the V gene TRBV4-1; TRBD2 is a possible D gene (6 bases). Trimming left V 0 bases short and J 5 bases short, with 20 bases between. Looked up from germline, CDR1 is MGHRA and CDR2 is YSYEKL. CDR3 length: 17 amino acids. DNA for the CDR3: TGCGCCAGCAGCCAAGAGCCCCCACTAGCATCTGTAAACGAGCAGTACTTC. This sequence encodes CASSQEPPLASVNEQYF.

Only a few counts were recorded for this clonotype. A read error is possible here, since a much larger clone lies one base away. The CDR3 carries no conserved terminal phenylalanine or tryptophan, so it likely arises from a read error. This chain uses TRBV2 with TRBJ2-7; unclear D gene. Germline CDR1 and CDR2: SNHLY and FYNNEI. Trimming took off 6 bases at V and 4 bases at J, with 10 bases between the two ends. The CDR3 runs to 12 residues. The CDR3 protein is CASSANWYEQYL. The CDR3 nucleotides read TGTGCCAGCAGCGCAAACTGGTACGAGCAGTACCTC.

The CDR3 DNA is TGTGCCAGCAGATCGGGCGGGAGGTCGAGCACAGATACGCAGTATTTT. Its protein product is CASRSGGRSSTDTQYF. The chain is built from TRBV2 and TRBJ2-3; TRBD2 agrees at 8 bases. Germline V gives CDR1 SNHLY, CDR2 FYNNEI. The CDR3 has 16 residues. V dropped 6 bases and J dropped 0; count of bases not matched to a gene: 8.

A note on this clonotype: One base away lies a much larger clone, so this may be a sequencing read error. The V and J genes are TRBV12-3 or TRBV12-4 and TRBJ2-1; tentative D call: TRBD2 (6 bases). V was shortened by 6 bases and J by 10 bases, with 16 bases between the two germline ends. The CDR3 has 13 amino acids. The CDR3 sequence is CASRPGGSYEQFF. The CDR3 DNA follows: TGTGCCAGCAGGCCCGGGGGTTCCTACGAGCAGTTCTTC.

This rearrangement joins TRBV15 to TRBJ2-2; 11 bases are a match to TRBD1. Germline-derived CDR1 and CDR2 are LNHNV and YYDKDF (reference sequence). The CDR3 covers 17 residues. The J segment lost 5 bases and the V segment lost 0 bases, leaving 5 bases of the junction unmatched. The CDR3 nucleotides are TGTGCCACCAGCAGAGATCTGGGGACAGGGGGAACCGGGGAGCTGTTTTTT. This sequence encodes CATSRDLGTGGTGELFF.

The sample holds a few counts of this clonotype. The chain uses TRBV14 and TRBJ2-1; D is possibly TRBD1 (5 bases). Trimming removed 1 base at V and 5 bases at J, with 12 bases between. The CDR3 is 15 amino acids. Looked up from germline, CDR1 is SGHDN and CDR2 is FVKESK. DNA of the CDR3: TGTGCCAGCAGCCAAGGAAGGGGCTGGAACAATGAGCAGTTCTTC. It yields the protein CASSQGRGWNNEQFF. Filled out from reference TRBV14 and TRBJ2-1, the complete variable domain reads EAGVTQFPSHSVIEKGQTVTLRCDPISGHDNLYWYRRVMGKEIKFLLHFVKESKQDESGMPNNRFLAERTGGTYSTLKVQPAELEDSGVYFCASSQGRGWNNEQFFGPGTRLTVL.

This clonotype was observed many times. V and J are TRBV12-3 or TRBV12-4 and TRBJ1-1; a weak D match, TRBD1 (5 bases). With 1 base removed from V and 10 bases from J, the gap between germline ends came to 16 bases. This CDR3 spans 14 amino acids. The CDR3 DNA reads TGTGCCAGCAGTTTAGGGGACTCCTCGTCGGGAGCTTTCTTT. Translating gives CASSLGDSSSGAFF.

The chain combines TRBV20-1 with TRBJ2-1, with TRBD2 matching over 16 bases. Per germline, CDR1 DFQATT and CDR2 SNEGSKA (reference sequence). There are 20 residues in the CDR3. J gave up 1 base and V 3 bases, and 12 bases lay outside the gene matches. CDR3 amino acids: CSARDYTGTSGRGSYNEQFF. The CDR3, as DNA: TGCAGTGCTAGGGATTATACCGGGACTAGCGGGAGGGGATCCTACAATGAGCAGTTCTTC.

This clonotype was counted many times. The chain employs TRBV20-1 and TRBJ2-1; 7 bases line up with TRBD1. The V and J ends lost 6 bases and 9 bases, in that order; junction bases with no gene match: 8. CDR3 length: 12 residues. Germline CDR1 is DFQATT and CDR2 is SNEGSKA (reference sequence). The CDR3 protein is CSARQGLGEQFF. CDR3 nucleotide sequence: TGCAGTGCCCGACAGGGTCTCGGTGAGCAGTTCTTC.

The table lists this clonotype with many counts. The V and J genes are TRBV7-9 and TRBJ2-3; perhaps D is TRBD1 or TRBD2 (6 bases each). There are 15 residues in the CDR3. From germline, CDR1 is SEHNR and CDR2 FQNEAQ (reference sequence). V lost 4 bases to trimming and J lost 4 bases, with 15 bases between them. The CDR3 sequence: CASSSFGGDADTQYF. CDR3 nucleotides: TGTGCCAGCAGCTCCTTCGGGGGCGACGCAGATACGCAGTATTTT.

This clonotype was found a few times. The V and J genes are TRBV3-1 and TRBJ1-2, with 7 bases lining up with TRBD1. CDR1 and CDR2 (germline): LGHDT, YNNKEL (reference sequence). This CDR3 is built from 16 residues. Trimming took 0 bases from V and 6 from J; bases not matched to a gene: 10. CDR3 bases: TGTGCCAGCAGCCAAGACATTTCGCCAGGGGGAGATGGCTACACCTTC. This translates into CASSQDISPGGDGYTF.

This clonotype has ten or more counts. The gene calls are TRBV28 and TRBJ2-5; tentative D call: TRBD2 (5 bases). The CDR3 loop spans 12 amino acids. The V gene's germline CDR1 is MDHEN and CDR2 SYDVKM. V was pared by 9 bases and J by 4 bases, with 12 bases between. The CDR3 reads CASSGMSETQYF. In nucleotides, the CDR3 is TGTGCCAGTTCCGGGATGTCAGAGACCCAGTACTTC.

The chain is built from TRBV27 and TRBJ2-7; D possibly corresponds to TRBD1 (6 bases). CDR3 length: 15 amino acids. Trimming pared 4 bases from V and 4 bases from J, leaving 17 bases between. In germline, CDR1 is MNHEY, CDR2 SMNVEV (reference sequence). The CDR3 DNA is TGTGCCAGCAGTTCGATCACAGGGATGGGATACGAGCAGTACTTC. Its protein is CASSSITGMGYEQYF.

In this sample, this clonotype turned up a few times. The chain recombines TRBV30 with TRBJ2-3; 8 nucleotides agree with TRBD2. V lost 4 bases and J lost 4; bases outside the gene matches: 7. This CDR3 is 14 amino acids long. CDR1 is GTSNPN, CDR2 SVGIG, per germline (reference sequence). The CDR3 coding sequence is TGTGCCTGGATCGGGCGGGAGGTCCCAGATACGCAGTATTTT. Amino acid sequence: CAWIGREVPDTQYF.

This chain connects TRBV18 to TRBJ1-4; 8 bases align to TRBD1. Germline loops: CDR1 KGHSH, CDR2 LQKENI. This CDR3 has 15 residues. The junction had 6 bases not matched to a gene; V was cut back by 5 bases and J by 4 bases. CDR3 DNA: TGTGCCAGCTCAAGCTGGACAGGGAGTAATGAAAAACTGTTTTTT. It encodes CASSSWTGSNEKLFF.

The chain has TRBV25-1 and TRBJ2-5; perhaps TRBD2 as D (6 bases). V dropped 6 bases and J dropped 4 bases, with 21 bases sitting between them. CDR1 is MGHDK and CDR2 is SYGVNS in the germline V gene. There are 16 residues in the CDR3. The CDR3 sequence: CASSLYSGNPRETQYF. CDR3 nucleotide sequence: TGTGCCAGCAGCCTCTATAGCGGAAACCCTCGAGAGACCCAGTACTTC.